This is a list of T cell receptor beta chains from one sample in a study of human T cells and chemical hapten exposure. MiXCR, run by TCRdb on the RACE reads, gives a single entry per CDR3 protein. The table shows some 88,000 distinct CDR3 sequences, with approximately 9.9% occurring only once. Specimen: whole blood, collected in connection with sensitization to the hapten diphenylcyclopropenone (DPC). These receptors all stem from a man in his forties or fifties with alopecia areata. Some clones in this sample may be carry-over from other donors' samples. Each CDR3 is given with its conserved first and last residue. A D gene is named only where the DNA matches it firmly.

>14|TRBJ2-3|TRBV20-1|-
CSAPSPGGTDTQYF
>15|TRBJ2-3|TRBV5-6|TRBD1
CASSLQGADTDTQYF
>15|TRBJ2-1|TRBV28|TRBD2
CASRTIAGGPNEQFF
>18|TRBJ2-2|TRBV7-8|TRBD1
CASSSKNLDRGNTGELFF
>15|TRBJ2-3|TRBV7-6|TRBD2
CASSLGGAGEGTQYF
>15|TRBJ2-5|TRBV5-1|-
CASSYPQRDQETQYF
>18|TRBJ2-1|TRBV5-4|TRBD2
CASPSLAGGGSSYNEQFF
>17|TRBJ1-1|TRBV6-2/TRBV6-3|TRBD1
CASSVRRGQWENTEAFF
>17|TRBJ2-3|TRBV6-7|-
CASSYPTRLSSTDTQYF
>13|TRBJ1-1|TRBV6-5|-
CASSSAGWTEAFF
>18|TRBJ1-5|TRBV29-1|-
CSVEDKERARVSNQPQHF
>13|TRBJ2-7|TRBV11-1|-
CASSLTGLYEQYF
>12|TRBJ1-2|TRBV20-1|-
CSARALTGMNTF
>14|TRBJ1-5|TRBV12-3/TRBV12-4|-
CASSSPGGKGPQHF
>14|TRBJ2-2|TRBV2|-
CASSARLDTGELFF
>16|TRBJ1-5|TRBV19|TRBD1
CASSGGQPFSNQPQHF
>13|TRBJ1-5|TRBV20-1|-
CSARVLGSQPQHF
>15|TRBJ2-2|TRBV10-3|-
CAISQGLTVTGELFF
>17|TRBJ2-7|TRBV7-3|-
CASSFLKTKESSYEQYF
>15|TRBJ1-1|TRBV6-5|-
CASSSPGFPDTEAFF
>13|TRBJ2-7|TRBV6-2/TRBV6-3|-
CASSYVQGGEQYF
>17|TRBJ1-1|TRBV6-5|-
CASSYSPGLGLDTEAFF
>14|TRBJ2-1|TRBV27|-
CASRERASYNEQFF
>22|TRBJ2-7|TRBV7-2|TRBD2
CASSLEALKEGSPSGRAGEQYF
>16|TRBJ1-5|TRBV12-3/TRBV12-4|TRBD1
CASSGGQGNSNQPQHF
>13|TRBJ2-6|TRBV14|-
CASSQVGYSVLTF
>17|TRBJ1-4|TRBV4-1|-
CASSQGGRGGANEKLFF
>15|TRBJ1-4|TRBV5-1|TRBD1
CASSSSGQGNEKLFF
>16|TRBJ1-3|TRBV7-9|-
CASSLRSGSSGNTIYF
>19|TRBJ2-2|TRBV20-1|TRBD2
CSARVLGGSAGVATGELFF
>13|TRBJ2-5|TRBV29-1|-
CSSKGGDWARTDF
>14|TRBJ2-7|TRBV5-1|-
CASSKGTSPGEQYF
>15|TRBJ2-1|TRBV15|-
CATSRDRLTRWEQFF
>15|TRBJ1-5|TRBV5-5|-
CASSLNPSEGQPQHF